The entry that follows covers one T cell receptor (beta chain) sequence. In the study's own analysis: Amplification with reference gene primers provided the estimates of nucleated cell counts. Data came from immunoSEQ multiplex PCR; TCRdb stores just in-frame clones and leaves some out. The D gene and trimming were derived from the DNA, and the V and J assignments and clone size from that table. The data show around 64,000 clones, with about 90% seen just once and 4.5% to 6% held by the top ten. These data originate in a study of blood T cell repertoires in COVID-19. Overall study: T cells, B-cell-depleted T cells, or PBMCs provided the cDNA or gDNA that served as material.

The CDR3 runs to 14 residues. The V gene end was trimmed by 1 base and the J gene end by 2 bases; junction bases not matched to a gene: 4. CDR1 GTSNPN and CDR2 SVGIG come from the germline V gene (reference sequence). This clonotype was obtained from a man older than 75 in a cohort sampled during active COVID-19. Source material: peripheral blood. The genes are TRBV30 and TRBJ2-7, with 8 bases lining up with TRBD2. CDR3 DNA: TGTGCCTGGAGTGAAGGCGGGGGGCCCTACGAGCAGTACTTC. Translating gives CAWSEGGGPYEQYF.